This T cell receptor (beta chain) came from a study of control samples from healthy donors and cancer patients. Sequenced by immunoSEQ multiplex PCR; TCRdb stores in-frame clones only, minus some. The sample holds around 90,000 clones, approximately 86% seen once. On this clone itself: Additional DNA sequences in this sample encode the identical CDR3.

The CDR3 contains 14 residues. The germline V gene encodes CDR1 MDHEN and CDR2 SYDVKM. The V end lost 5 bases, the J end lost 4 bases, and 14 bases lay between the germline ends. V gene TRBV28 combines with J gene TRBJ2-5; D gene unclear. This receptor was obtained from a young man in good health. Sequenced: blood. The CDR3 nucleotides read TGTGCCAGCAGTCCGTCAAGTGGCGGAGAGACCCAGTACTTC. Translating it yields CASSPSSGGETQYF.